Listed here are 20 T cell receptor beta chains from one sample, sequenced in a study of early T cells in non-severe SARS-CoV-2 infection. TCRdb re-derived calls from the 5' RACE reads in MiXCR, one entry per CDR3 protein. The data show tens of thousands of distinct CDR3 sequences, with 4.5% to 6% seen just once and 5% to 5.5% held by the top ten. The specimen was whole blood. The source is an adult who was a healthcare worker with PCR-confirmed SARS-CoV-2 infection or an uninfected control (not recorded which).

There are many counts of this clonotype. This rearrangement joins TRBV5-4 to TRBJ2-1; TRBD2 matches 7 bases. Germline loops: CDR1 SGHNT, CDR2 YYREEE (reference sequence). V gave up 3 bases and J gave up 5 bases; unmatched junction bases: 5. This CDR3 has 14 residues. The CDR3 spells CASSWRTRDNEQFF. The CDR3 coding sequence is TGTGCCAGCAGCTGGCGGACTAGAGACAATGAGCAGTTCTTC.

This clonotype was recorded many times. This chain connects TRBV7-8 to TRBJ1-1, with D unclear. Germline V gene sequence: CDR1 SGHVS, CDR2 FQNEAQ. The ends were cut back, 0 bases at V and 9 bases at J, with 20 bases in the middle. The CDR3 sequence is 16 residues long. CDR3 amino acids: CASSLAETRLNQQAFF. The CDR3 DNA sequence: TGTGCCAGCAGCTTAGCGGAGACAAGATTGAACCAACAAGCTTTCTTT. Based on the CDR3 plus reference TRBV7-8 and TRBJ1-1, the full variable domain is GAGVSQSPRYKVAKRGQDVALRCDPISGHVSLFWYQQALGQGPEFLTYFQNEAQLDKSGLPSDRFFAERPEGSVSTLKIQRTQQEDSAVYLCASSLAETRLNQQAFFGQGTRLTVV.

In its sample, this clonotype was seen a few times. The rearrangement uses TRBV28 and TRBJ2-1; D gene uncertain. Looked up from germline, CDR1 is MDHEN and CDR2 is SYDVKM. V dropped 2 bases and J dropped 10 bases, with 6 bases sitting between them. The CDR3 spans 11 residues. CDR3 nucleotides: TGTGCCAGCAGTTTAGTGACGGAGCAGTTCTTC. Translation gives CASSLVTEQFF.

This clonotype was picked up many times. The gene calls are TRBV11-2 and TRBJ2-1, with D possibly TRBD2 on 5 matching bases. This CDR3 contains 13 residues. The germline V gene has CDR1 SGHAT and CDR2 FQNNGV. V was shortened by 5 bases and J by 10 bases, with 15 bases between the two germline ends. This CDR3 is CASSLGVKYEQFF. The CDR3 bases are TGTGCCAGCAGCCTCGGGGTGAAGTACGAGCAGTTCTTC.

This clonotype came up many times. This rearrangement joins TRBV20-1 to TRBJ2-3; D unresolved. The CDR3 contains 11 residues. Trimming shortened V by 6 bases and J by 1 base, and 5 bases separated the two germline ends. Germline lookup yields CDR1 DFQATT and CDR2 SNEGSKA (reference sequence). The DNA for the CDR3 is TGCAGTGCGGACGGCACAGATACGCAGTATTTT. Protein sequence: CSADGTDTQYF.

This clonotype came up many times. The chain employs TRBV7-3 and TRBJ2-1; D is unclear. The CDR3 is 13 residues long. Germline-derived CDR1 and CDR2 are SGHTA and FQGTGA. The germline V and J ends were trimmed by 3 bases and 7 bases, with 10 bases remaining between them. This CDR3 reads CASSFSRANEQFF. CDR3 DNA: TGTGCCAGCAGCTTCAGCAGAGCTAATGAGCAGTTCTTC.

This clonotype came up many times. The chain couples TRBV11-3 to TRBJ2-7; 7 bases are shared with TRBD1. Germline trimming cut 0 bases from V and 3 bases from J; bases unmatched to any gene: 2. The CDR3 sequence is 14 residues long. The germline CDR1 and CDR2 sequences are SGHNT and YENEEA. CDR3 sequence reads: CASSLEGGLYEQYV. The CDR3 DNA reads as TGTGCCAGCAGCTTAGAAGGGGGCCTCTACGAGCAGTACGTC.

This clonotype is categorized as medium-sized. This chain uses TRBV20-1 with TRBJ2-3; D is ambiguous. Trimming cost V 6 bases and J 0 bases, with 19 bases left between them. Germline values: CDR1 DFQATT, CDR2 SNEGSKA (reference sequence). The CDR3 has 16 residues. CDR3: CSAVIRSRTSTDTQYF. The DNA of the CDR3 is TGCAGTGCAGTGATTCGGAGCAGAACTAGCACAGATACGCAGTATTTT.

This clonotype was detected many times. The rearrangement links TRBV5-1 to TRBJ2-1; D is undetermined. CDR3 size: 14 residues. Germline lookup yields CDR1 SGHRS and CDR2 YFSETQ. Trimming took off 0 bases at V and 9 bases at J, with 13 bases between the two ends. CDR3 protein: CASSLGGSDSEQFF. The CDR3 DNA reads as TGCGCCAGCAGCTTGGGAGGTTCCGATAGTGAGCAGTTCTTC.

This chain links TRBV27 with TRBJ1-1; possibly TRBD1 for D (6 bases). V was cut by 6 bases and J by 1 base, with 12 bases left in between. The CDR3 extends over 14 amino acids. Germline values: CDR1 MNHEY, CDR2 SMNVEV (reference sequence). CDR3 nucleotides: TGTGCCAGCAGCTCAGGACAGCCGAACACTGAAGCTTTCTTT. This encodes CASSSGQPNTEAFF.

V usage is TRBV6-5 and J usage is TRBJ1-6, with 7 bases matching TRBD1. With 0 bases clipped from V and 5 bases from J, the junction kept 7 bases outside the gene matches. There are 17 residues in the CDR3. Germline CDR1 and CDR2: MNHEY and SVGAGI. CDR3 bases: TGTGCCAGCAGTTACTCGATGGGGACAGTTAATAATTCACCCCTCCACTTT. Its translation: CASSYSMGTVNNSPLHF.

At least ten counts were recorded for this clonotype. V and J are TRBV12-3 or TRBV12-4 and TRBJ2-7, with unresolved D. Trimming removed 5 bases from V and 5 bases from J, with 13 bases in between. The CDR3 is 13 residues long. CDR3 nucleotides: TGTGCCAGCAGTAAATCTAGTTCCGACGAGCAGTACTTC. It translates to CASSKSSSDEQYF.

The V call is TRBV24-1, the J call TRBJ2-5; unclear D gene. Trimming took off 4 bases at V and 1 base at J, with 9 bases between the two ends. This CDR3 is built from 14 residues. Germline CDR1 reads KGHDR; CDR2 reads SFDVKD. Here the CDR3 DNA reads TGTGCCACCAGTGAGAAGCGAGCCCAAGAGACCCAGTACTTC. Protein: CATSEKRAQETQYF.

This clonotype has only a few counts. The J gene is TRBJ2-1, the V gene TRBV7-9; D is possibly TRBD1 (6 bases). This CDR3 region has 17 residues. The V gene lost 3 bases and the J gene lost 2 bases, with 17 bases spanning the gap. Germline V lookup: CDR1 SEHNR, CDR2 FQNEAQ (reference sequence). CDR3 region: CASSFAQGSFTYNEQFF. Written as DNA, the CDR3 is TGTGCCAGCAGCTTCGCTCAGGGGTCATTCACCTACAATGAGCAGTTCTTC.

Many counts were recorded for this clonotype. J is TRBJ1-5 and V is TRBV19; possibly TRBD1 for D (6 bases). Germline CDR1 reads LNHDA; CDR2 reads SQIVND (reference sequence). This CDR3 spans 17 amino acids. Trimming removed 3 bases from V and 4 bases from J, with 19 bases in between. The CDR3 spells CASSIKPMGAPNQPQHF. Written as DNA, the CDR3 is TGTGCCAGTAGTATCAAACCCATGGGGGCACCTAATCAGCCCCAGCATTTT.

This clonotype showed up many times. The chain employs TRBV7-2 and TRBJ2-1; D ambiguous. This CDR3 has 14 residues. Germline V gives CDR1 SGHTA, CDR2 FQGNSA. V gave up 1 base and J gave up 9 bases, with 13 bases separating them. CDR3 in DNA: TGTGCCAGCAGCTTAGATGTGCCCCAAGGTGAGCAGTTCTTC. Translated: CASSLDVPQGEQFF.

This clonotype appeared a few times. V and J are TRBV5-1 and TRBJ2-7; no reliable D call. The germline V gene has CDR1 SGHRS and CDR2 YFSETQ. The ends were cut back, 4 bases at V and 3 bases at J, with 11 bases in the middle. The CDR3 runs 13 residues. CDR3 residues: CASSVLGIYEQYF. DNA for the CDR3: TGCGCCAGCAGCGTGCTAGGTATCTACGAGCAGTACTTC. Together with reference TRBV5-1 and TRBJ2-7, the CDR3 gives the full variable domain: KAGVTQTPRYLIKTRGQQVTLSCSPISGHRSVSWYQQTPGQGLQFLFEYFSETQRNKGNFPGRFSGRQFSNSRSEMNVSTLELGDSALYLCASSVLGIYEQYFGPGTRLTVT.

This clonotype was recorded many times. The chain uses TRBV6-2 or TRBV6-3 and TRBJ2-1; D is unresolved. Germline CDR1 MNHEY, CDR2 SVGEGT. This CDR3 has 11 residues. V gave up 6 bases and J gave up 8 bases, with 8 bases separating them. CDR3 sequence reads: CASSSRDEQFF. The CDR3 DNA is TGTGCCAGCAGCTCTAGAGATGAGCAGTTCTTC.

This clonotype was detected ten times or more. The chain's CDR3 is CASSTRGGGYSYNEQFF. CDR3 DNA: TGTGCCAGCAGCACCCGCGGGGGAGGATACTCCTACAATGAGCAGTTCTTC. The chain is built from TRBV11-2 and TRBJ2-1; 7 bases line up with TRBD2. CDR3 length equals 17 residues. The germline gives CDR1 SGHAT, CDR2 FQNNGV. V trimming: 5 bases; J trimming: 0 bases; junction bases outside the gene matches: 10.

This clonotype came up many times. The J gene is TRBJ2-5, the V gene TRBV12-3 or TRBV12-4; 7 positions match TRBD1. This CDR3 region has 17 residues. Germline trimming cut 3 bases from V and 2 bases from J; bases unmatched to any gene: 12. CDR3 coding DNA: TGTGCCAGCAGTTTTTTGGGGTTTTACAGGGGTCAAGAGACCCAGTACTTC. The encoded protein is CASSFLGFYRGQETQYF.